The next 5 T cell receptor beta chains were all read from a single sample in a study of CD8+CD57+ T cells in acquired aplastic anemia. Sequencing involved patients with CD8+CD57+ cell expansion previously shown by flow cytometry. Both TCR beta VDJ combination and CDR3 sequence profiling were carried out. Genomic DNA was the template for this profiling. TCRdb reprocessed the reads with MiXCR, giving one entry per CDR3 protein. The sample has hundreds of thousands of distinct CDR3 sequences; around 43% are singletons. The specimen was sorted CD4+, CD8+, or CD8+CD57+ T cells (not recorded which) from PBMCs. Receptor source: a human donor with aplastic anemia.

This chain connects TRBV29-1 to TRBJ2-2; the match to TRBD2 covers 12 bases. V shed 6 bases, J shed 0 bases, and the junction held 2 bases outside the gene matches. CDR1 is SQVTM and CDR2 is ANQGSEA in the germline V gene. The CDR3 totals 15 residues. The DNA for the CDR3 is TGCAGCGTAAGACTAGCGGGAGCGAACACCGGGGAGCTGTTTTTT. Its translation: CSVRLAGANTGELFF.

This clonotype was counted ten times or more. The chain joins TRBV2 to TRBJ2-1; 8 bases line up with TRBD1. Germline CDR1 and CDR2: SNHLY and FYNNEI. This CDR3 spans 14 amino acids. V trimming: 7 bases; J trimming: 6 bases; junction bases outside the gene matches: 8. This CDR3 is CASTPQGAGNEQFF. The CDR3 DNA is TGTGCCAGCACCCCCCAGGGGGCAGGCAATGAGCAGTTCTTC.

This clonotype was counted ten times or more. The rearrangement links TRBV29-1 to TRBJ1-1; unclear D gene. V was clipped by 3 bases and J by 8 bases, with 13 bases between them. The CDR3 loop spans 12 amino acids. CDR1 and CDR2 from the germline V gene are SQVTM and ANQGSEA. The DNA of the CDR3 is TGCAGCGTTGAGGACCGTCTCCAGGAAGCTTTCTTT. The encoded protein is CSVEDRLQEAFF.

For this clonotype: At one end the junction does not follow the germline gene, possibly because of a read error. V gene TRBV13 combines with J gene TRBJ1-5; 10 nucleotides align to TRBD1. This CDR3 spans 16 amino acids. CDR1 and CDR2 from the germline V gene are PRHDT and FYEKMQ (reference sequence). CDR3 DNA sequence: TGTGCCAGCAGCAAAGGACAGGGGGGAGGCAATCGGCCCCAGCATTTT. Translated: CASSKGQGGGNRPQHF.

The chain combines TRBV7-3 with TRBJ1-6; D gene unclear. Germline CDR1 SGHTA, CDR2 FQGTGA. Trimming stripped 0 bases from V and 7 bases from J, with 13 bases between. The CDR3 length is 16 residues. CDR3 in amino acids: CASSLTRDPGNSPLHF. CDR3 coding DNA: TGTGCCAGCAGCTTAACCCGGGATCCAGGCAATTCACCCCTCCACTTT.